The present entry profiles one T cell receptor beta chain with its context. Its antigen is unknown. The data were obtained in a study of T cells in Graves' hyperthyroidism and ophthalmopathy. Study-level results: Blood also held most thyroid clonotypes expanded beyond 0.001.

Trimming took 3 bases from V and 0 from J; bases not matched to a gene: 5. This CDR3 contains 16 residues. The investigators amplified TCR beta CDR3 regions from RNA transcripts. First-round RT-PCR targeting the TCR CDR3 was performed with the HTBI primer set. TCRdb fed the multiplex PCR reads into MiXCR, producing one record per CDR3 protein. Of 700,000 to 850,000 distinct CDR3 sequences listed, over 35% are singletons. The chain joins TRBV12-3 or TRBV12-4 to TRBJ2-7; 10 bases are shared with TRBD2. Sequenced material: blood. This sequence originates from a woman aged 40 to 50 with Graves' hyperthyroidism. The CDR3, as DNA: TGTGCCAGCAGTTTCCTACTAGCGGGGAACTCCTACGAGCAGTACTTC. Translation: CASSFLLAGNSYEQYF.